This T cell receptor (beta chain) was recovered during a study of human thymus T cells. Study-wide results and caveats: Thymic and blood repertoires appeared to display a bias in their usage of V and J genes. Unrelated people showed highly overlapping thymic repertoires, related research reported.

The study used thymus tissue resected during corrective heart surgery. All donors were healthy Finnish infants who were undergoing corrective surgery to treat congenital heart defects. Generated by immunoSEQ multiplex PCR, the TCRdb table keeps only in-frame clones and is missing some. The data contain roughly 86,000 clones, around 96% of them singletons. In regard to this clone: Its antigen is still unknown.

This sequence originates from a boy under three years old with a congenital heart defect but otherwise immunologically healthy. The sample consisted of thymus tissue.

DNA of the CDR3: TGTGCCAGTAACCCTGCGGGTAGCGGGGCCTACGAGCAGTACTTC. This sequence encodes CASNPAGSGAYEQYF. V is TRBV19 and J is TRBJ2-7, with 8 positions matching TRBD2. CDR3 size: 15 residues. The V gene end was trimmed by 7 bases and the J gene end by 2 bases; junction bases not matched to a gene: 10. Per germline, CDR1 LNHDA and CDR2 SQIVND (reference sequence). The entire variable domain, with the rest obtained from reference TRBV19 and TRBJ2-7, is as follows: DGGITQSPKYLFRKEGQNVTLSCEQNLNHDAMYWYRQDPGQGLRLIYYSQIVNDFQKGDIAEGYSVSREKKESFPLTVTSAQKNPTAFYLCASNPAGSGAYEQYFGPGTRLTVT.